This T cell receptor beta chain stems from a study of T cell changes during pregnancy in multiple sclerosis. The CDR3 extends over 14 amino acids. V gave up 0 bases and J gave up 4 bases, with 10 bases separating them. Germline values: CDR1 SGHRS, CDR2 YFSETQ. TCRdb's table, derived via immunoSEQ multiplex PCR, lists solely in-frame clones and lacks some. The data show some 64,000 clones, roughly 90% seen once. This clonotype was sampled from a female donor with multiple sclerosis, enrolled in a pregnancy study. The sample consisted of peripheral blood, taken in the first trimester of pregnancy. J is TRBJ2-5 and V is TRBV5-1; D gene uncertain. The CDR3: CASSLGTIGETQYF. The CDR3 bases are TGCGCCAGCAGCTTGGGAACTATAGGAGAGACCCAGTACTTC.